One and the same sample provided the 29 T cell receptor beta chains below, sequenced in a study of cytomegalovirus exposure and HLA in healthy donors. Primers for the PCR totalled 60 Vbeta and 13 Jbeta. The method was immunoSEQ multiplex PCR; TCRdb's version includes in-frame clones alone and lacks a portion of them. Seen here are 95,000 to 150,000 clones, under 85% observed once, and the top ten hold 5.8%. Sequences were obtained from PBMCs. The receptors derive from a man between 18 and 35 years old in good health and CMV-seropositive.

The V gene is TRBV4-2, the J gene TRBJ1-3; D possibly corresponds to TRBD1 (5 bases). This CDR3 spans 17 amino acids. Trimming pared 0 bases from V and 0 bases from J, leaving 12 bases between. Germline V gives CDR1 LGHNA, CDR2 YNFKEQ. Here the CDR3 reads CASSQDGAESSGNTIYF. CDR3 coding DNA: TGTGCCAGCAGCCAAGATGGGGCGGAGAGCTCTGGAAACACCATATATTTT.

V is TRBV29-1 and J is TRBJ2-1; 9 positions match TRBD2. The V gene end was trimmed by 3 bases and the J gene end by 3 bases; junction bases not matched to a gene: 3. Germline V gene lookup returns CDR1 SQVTM and CDR2 ANQGSEA. The CDR3 extends over 14 amino acids. The CDR3 loop reads CSVDVAGDYNEQFF. CDR3 bases: TGCAGCGTTGATGTAGCGGGGGACTACAATGAGCAGTTCTTC.

V is TRBV30 and J is TRBJ1-5, with TRBD1 identical over 8 bases. With 1 base clipped from V and 6 bases from J, the junction kept 5 bases outside the gene matches. Germline-derived CDR1 and CDR2 are GTSNPN and SVGIG (reference sequence). This CDR3 spans 14 amino acids. The CDR3 here is CAWSAGQGTQPQHF. The CDR3 region has the DNA TGTGCCTGGAGTGCTGGACAGGGCACTCAGCCCCAGCATTTT.

In its sample, this clone was seen a few times. This chain connects TRBV29-1 to TRBJ2-7, with 7 bases matching TRBD1. Germline lookup yields CDR1 SQVTM and CDR2 ANQGSEA. This CDR3 contains 11 residues. The ends lost 2 bases at V and 5 bases at J; junction bases unmatched: 0. CDR3: CSVEQGDEQYF. CDR3 coding DNA: TGCAGCGTTGAACAGGGGGACGAGCAGTACTTC.

The chain employs TRBV5-5 and TRBJ1-3, with D perhaps matching TRBD1 (6 bases). V lost 1 base, J lost 0 bases, and 11 bases lay in between. Looked up from germline, CDR1 is SGHKS and CDR2 is YYEKEE (reference sequence). CDR3 length: 16 residues. Here the CDR3 reads CASSLFSGASGNTIYF. In nucleotides, the CDR3 is TGTGCCAGCAGCTTGTTTTCAGGGGCCTCTGGAAACACCATATATTTT.

This clone appeared a few times. This chain uses TRBV15 with TRBJ2-3, with 7 bases fitting TRBD2. The V and J ends lost 0 bases and 2 bases, in that order; junction bases with no gene match: 8. The CDR3 is 17 amino acids. Germline assignment: CDR1 LNHNV and CDR2 YYDKDF (reference sequence). The CDR3 is CATSRDLSRLATDTQYF. The CDR3 nucleotides read TGTGCCACCAGCAGAGATCTAAGCAGACTAGCCACAGATACGCAGTATTTT.

V is TRBV19 and J is TRBJ1-4; 8 bases agree with TRBD1. V trimming: 7 bases; J trimming: 0 bases; junction bases outside the gene matches: 7. CDR3 size: 16 residues. CDR1 and CDR2 from the germline V gene are LNHDA and SQIVND (reference sequence). CDR3 bases: TGTGCCAGTAAAGAGCAGGGGGCTGCAACTAATGAAAAACTGTTTTTT. This gives the protein CASKEQGAATNEKLFF.

The chain couples TRBV10-3 to TRBJ2-1, with D hard to call. V was cut by 2 bases and J by 5 bases, with 7 bases left in between. Germline-derived CDR1 and CDR2 are ENHRY and SYGVKD. The CDR3 totals 13 residues. CDR3 coding DNA: TGTGCCATCAGTGAGACTCGAAACAATGAGCAGTTCTTC. Encoded protein: CAISETRNNEQFF.

The sample holds a few counts of this clone. CDR3 in amino acids: CASSFTSFEQFF. The DNA of the CDR3 is TGTGCCAGCAGCTTTACTAGTTTCGAGCAGTTCTTC. V is TRBV11-2 and J is TRBJ2-1; D is perhaps TRBD2 (5 bases). The CDR3 covers 12 residues. V lost 3 bases, J lost 10 bases, and 10 bases lay in between. Germline V CDR1 and CDR2: SGHAT, FQNNGV.

V is TRBV29-1 and J is TRBJ1-1; D remains ambiguous. V was cut by 3 bases and J by 9 bases, with 8 bases left in between. CDR1 is SQVTM and CDR2 is ANQGSEA in the germline V gene. The length of the CDR3 is 10 residues. CDR3 loop: CSVEGVQAFF. In DNA form, the CDR3 reads TGCAGCGTTGAGGGCGTTCAAGCTTTCTTT.

The V call is TRBV7-9, the J call TRBJ1-1; D not certain. There are 14 residues in the CDR3. CDR1 SEHNR and CDR2 FQNEAQ come from the germline V gene (reference sequence). Trimming took off 0 bases at V and 0 bases at J, with 5 bases between the two ends. The CDR3 DNA reads as TGTGCCAGCAGCTTAGCGGGAGTGAACACTGAAGCTTTCTTT. It translates to CASSLAGVNTEAFF.

The gene calls are TRBV27 and TRBJ1-1; no reliable D call. The CDR3 runs 17 residues. The germline V and J ends were trimmed by 0 bases and 1 base, with 15 bases remaining between them. Germline V CDR1 and CDR2: MNHEY, SMNVEV (reference sequence). CDR3 protein: CASSLSLIRGRNTEAFF. CDR3 nucleotide sequence: TGTGCCAGCAGTTTATCTTTGATTCGGGGTCGGAACACTGAAGCTTTCTTT.

V usage is TRBV27 and J usage is TRBJ1-2; TRBD1 agrees at 7 bases. Germline V gene lookup returns CDR1 MNHEY and CDR2 SMNVEV (reference sequence). The CDR3 length is 16 residues. J lost 3 bases, V lost 1 base, and 8 bases had no gene match. CDR3 DNA sequence: TGTGCCAGCAGTTTATACCCGACAGGGATGTACTATGGCTACACCTTC. As protein: CASSLYPTGMYYGYTF.

The rearrangement uses TRBV25-1 and TRBJ2-5; 11 nucleotides match TRBD2. Unmatched junction bases numbered 8, after V lost 3 bases and J lost 2 bases. The length of the CDR3 is 17 residues. Germline CDR1 reads MGHDK; CDR2 reads SYGVNS. CDR3 sequence: CASSDPHSGGAQETQYF. In DNA form, the CDR3 reads TGTGCCAGCAGTGATCCTCATAGCGGGGGGGCTCAAGAGACCCAGTACTTC.

V usage is TRBV28 and J usage is TRBJ2-7; a weak D match, TRBD2 (7 bases). Germline lookup yields CDR1 MDHEN and CDR2 SYDVKM. The CDR3 is 14 amino acids. V was trimmed by 10 bases and J by 2 bases, leaving 18 bases between them. As DNA, the CDR3 is TGTGCCATCGAGACGCGGGGGCTCCCCTACGAGCAGTACTTC. Its protein product is CAIETRGLPYEQYF.

With respect to this clone: The sample holds other DNA sequences that translate to the same CDR3. V and J are TRBV5-1 and TRBJ1-1, with a weak D call TRBD1 (6 bases). The CDR3 consists of 13 residues. The V gene's germline CDR1 is SGHRS and CDR2 YFSETQ. V lost 0 bases to trimming and J lost 4 bases, with 7 bases between them. The CDR3 loop is CASSLGGGTEAFF. The CDR3, as DNA: TGCGCCAGCAGCTTGGGAGGGGGCACTGAAGCTTTCTTT.

The V and J genes are TRBV13 and TRBJ2-1; weak D call: TRBD2 (7 bases). Germline CDR1 is PRHDT and CDR2 is FYEKMQ (reference sequence). Trimming took off 4 bases at V and 9 bases at J, with 13 bases between the two ends. CDR3 length: 13 residues. CDR3 coding DNA: TGTGCCAGCAGCTCCTCCGGGGGGCGTGAGCAGTTCTTC. It codes for CASSSSGGREQFF.

This chain uses TRBV19 with TRBJ2-7; possibly TRBD1 for D (6 bases). CDR1 is LNHDA, CDR2 SQIVND, per germline (reference sequence). The CDR3 loop spans 13 amino acids. Trimming shortened V by 5 bases and J by 4 bases, and 12 bases separated the two germline ends. CDR3: CASSAGTSYEQYF. CDR3 DNA: TGTGCCAGTAGTGCCGGGACATCGTACGAGCAGTACTTC.

Written as DNA, the CDR3 is TGTGCCAGCAGTGACCCAGCGGCCGAACAGGGAGGGCGGCGGGGATACACAGATACGCAGTATTTT. This sequence encodes CASSDPAAEQGGRRGYTDTQYF. The chain is built from TRBV6-4 and TRBJ2-3, with a weak D call TRBD2 (7 bases). With 2 bases removed from V and 2 bases from J, the gap between germline ends came to 32 bases. Germline CDR1 is MRHNA and CDR2 is SNTAGT. The CDR3 runs to 22 residues.

The genes are TRBV7-6 and TRBJ2-1, with 10 bases identical to TRBD2. CDR3 size: 16 residues. Trimming removed 5 bases from V and 5 bases from J; junction bases left unmatched: 9. Germline V gene sequence: CDR1 SGHVS, CDR2 FNYEAQ. The CDR3 DNA is TGTGCCAGCAGCCTAGAACTAGCGGGGAATGACAATGAGCAGTTCTTC. Its translation is CASSLELAGNDNEQFF. The full variable domain, in which reference TRBV7-6 and TRBJ2-1 provide the parts outside the CDR3, is GAGVSQSPRYKVTKRGQDVALRCDPISGHVSLYWYRQALGQGPEFLTYFNYEAQQDKSGLPNDRFSAERPEGSISTLTIQRTEQRDSAMYRCASSLELAGNDNEQFFGPGTRLTVL.

The chain couples TRBV28 to TRBJ2-7, with unresolved D. V shed 7 bases and J shed 4 bases, with 11 bases lying between them. The CDR3 contains 12 residues. Germline V gene sequence: CDR1 MDHEN, CDR2 SYDVKM. The CDR3 DNA reads as TGTGCCAGCACACACAGTAGTTACGAGCAGTACTTC. It codes for CASTHSSYEQYF.

The V and J genes are TRBV27 and TRBJ1-5; 8 nucleotides match TRBD1. The V gene's germline CDR1 is MNHEY and CDR2 SMNVEV (reference sequence). The CDR3 extends over 15 amino acids. Trimming took 2 bases from V and 5 from J; bases not matched to a gene: 5. The chain's CDR3 is CASSLRQGADQPQHF. CDR3 DNA sequence: TGTGCCAGCAGTTTACGGCAGGGGGCCGATCAGCCCCAGCATTTT.

CDR3 DNA sequence: TGTGCCAGCAGCTCGGTCAGTCGAGGGTATGGCTACACCTTC. It yields the protein CASSSVSRGYGYTF. V gene TRBV5-4 combines with J gene TRBJ1-2; D is unresolved. The V end lost 3 bases, the J end lost 5 bases, and 14 bases lay between the germline ends. The CDR3 extends over 14 amino acids. The germline CDR1 and CDR2 sequences are SGHNT and YYREEE (reference sequence).

This clone appeared once. This chain links TRBV28 with TRBJ1-1, with D perhaps matching TRBD1 (5 bases). Germline CDR1 is MDHEN and CDR2 is SYDVKM. The CDR3 length is 13 residues. The CDR3 loop is CAAKTELNTEAFF. CDR3 DNA sequence: TGTGCTGCAAAGACAGAGCTTAACACTGAAGCTTTCTTT.

The chain is built from TRBV25-1 and TRBJ2-2; no reliable D call. Germline-derived CDR1 and CDR2 are MGHDK and SYGVNS. This CDR3 has 12 residues. The V end was cut by 6 bases, the J end by 4 bases, with 6 bases between. The CDR3 is CASRRVTGELFF. The CDR3 nucleotides read TGTGCCAGCAGGAGAGTCACCGGGGAGCTGTTTTTT. Looking up the rest from reference TRBV25-1 and TRBJ2-2 gives the full variable domain: EADIYQTPRYLVIGTGKKITLECSQTMGHDKMYWYQQDPGMELHLIHYSYGVNSTEKGDLSSESTVSRIRTEHFPLTLESARPSHTSQYLCASRRVTGELFFGEGSRLTVL.

This clone was seen a handful of times. The V gene is TRBV29-1, the J gene TRBJ1-2; the match to TRBD1 covers 9 bases. V was clipped by 3 bases and J by 2 bases; unmatched bases: 7. This CDR3 spans 15 amino acids. The germline V gene encodes CDR1 SQVTM and CDR2 ANQGSEA. The CDR3 nucleotides are TGCAGCGTTGATGGGGTTACAGGGGGCAACTATGGCTACACCTTC. This encodes CSVDGVTGGNYGYTF. Variable domain in full (rest from reference TRBV29-1 and TRBJ1-2): SAVISQKPSRDICQRGTSLTIQCQVDSQVTMMFWYRQQPGQSLTLIATANQGSEATYESGFVIDKFPISRPNLTFSTLTVSNMSPEDSSIYLCSVDGVTGGNYGYTFGSGTRLTVV.

The CDR3: CASSLINGAGDIQYF. CDR3 bases: TGTGCCAGCAGCTTGATCAACGGAGCGGGGGACATTCAGTACTTC. This chain joins TRBV5-6 and TRBJ2-4, with 8 nucleotides matching TRBD2. This CDR3 has 15 amino acids. Germline trimming cut 1 base from V and 8 bases from J; bases unmatched to any gene: 8. Germline lookup yields CDR1 SGHDT and CDR2 YYEEEE.

The CDR3 is CASSYGQYEQYF. In DNA, the CDR3 is TGTGCCAGCAGTTACGGGCAGTACGAGCAGTACTTC. The chain uses TRBV6-5 and TRBJ2-7; D gene unclear. This CDR3 spans 12 amino acids. Deletions cut 2 bases from V and 4 bases from J, with 6 bases between. CDR1 is MNHEY, CDR2 SVGAGI, per germline.

The V call is TRBV28, the J call TRBJ2-7, with a possible D match to TRBD2 (5 bases). V was shortened by 1 base and J by 4 bases, with 20 bases between the two germline ends. The CDR3 runs to 17 residues. The germline V gene encodes CDR1 MDHEN and CDR2 SYDVKM. The DNA of the CDR3 is TGTGCCAGCAGTTTATTATTTAATTTCGGGGTTGGGTACGAGCAGTACTTC. As protein: CASSLLFNFGVGYEQYF.